This is a list of T cell receptor beta chains from one sample in a study of shared clonotypes between healthy human individuals. Generated by immunoSEQ multiplex PCR, the TCRdb table keeps only in-frame clones and is missing some. The sample holds hundreds of thousands of clones, roughly 70% seen once. Specimen: memory CD4+ T cells sorted from blood. All receptors derive from a woman aged 30 to 39 in good health. Each CDR3 is given with its conserved first and last residue. Each record gives: J gene, D gene, V gene, clone size, CDR3 DNA, CDR3 protein. A D gene is named only where the DNA matches it firmly. Clone size is not always given. Where it is, it says once, few, many or a class for expanded clones.

TRBJ1-5	TRBD1	TRBV7-2	few	TGTGCCAGCAGCTTAGGCCAGGGGGCTCAGCCCCAGCATTTT	CASSLGQGAQPQHF
TRBJ2-7	TRBD2	TRBV27	-	TGTGCCAGCAGAACATTAGCGGGGGACTCCTACGAGCAGTACTTC	CASRTLAGDSYEQYF
TRBJ2-1	-	TRBV10-3	-	TGTGCCATCAGTGAGGGGGGAGGAGCATATGAGCAGTTCTTC	CAISEGGGAYEQFF
TRBJ2-5	-	TRBV11-2	-	TGTGCCAGCAGCTTAGCTGCAGGGCGGGAGACCCAGTACTTC	CASSLAAGRETQYF
TRBJ1-2	-	TRBV6-1	few	TGTGCCAGCAGCGACAGATCTAACTATGGCTACACCTTC	CASSDRSNYGYTF
TRBJ2-1	-	TRBV5-1	-	TGCGCCAGCAGCAAAAGCGCCGGGGCCCGTAACAACAATGAGCAGTTCTTC	CASSKSAGARNNNEQFF
TRBJ2-7	-	TRBV10-3	-	TGTGCCATCAGTGAAGGGTTCTACGAGCAGTACTTC	CAISEGFYEQYF
TRBJ1-4	-	TRBV27	-	TGTGCCAGCAGTTTAAGACGGGCTAATGAAAAACTGTTTTTT	CASSLRRANEKLFF
TRBJ1-3	TRBD1	TRBV7-8	-	TGTGCCAGCAGCCCCGGCCCCAGGACAGGAGGCGGAAACACCATATATTTT	CASSPGPRTGGGNTIYF
TRBJ2-1	-	TRBV5-1	-	TGCGCCAGCAGCTGGGACGACAATGAGCAGTTCTTC	CASSWDDNEQFF
TRBJ2-7	TRBD1	TRBV6-5	-	TGTGCCAGCAGTTACCACGGACAGGGGGCTAACGAGCAGTACTTC	CASSYHGQGANEQYF
TRBJ1-2	TRBD1	TRBV5-1	-	TGCGCCAGCAGCTCCCAAGGGACAGGGACCTATGGCTACACCTTC	CASSSQGTGTYGYTF
TRBJ2-1	TRBD2	TRBV7-8	once	TGTGCCAGCAGCTTGGGAAGAGCGGGAGGGCCCCGGAATGAGCAGTTCTTC	CASSLGRAGGPRNEQFF
TRBJ2-2	-	TRBV19	-	TGTGCCAGTAGTATTTACGGGGCAGGAGTCGACACCGGGGAGCTGTTTTTT	CASSIYGAGVDTGELFF
TRBJ2-2	TRBD1	TRBV28	-	TGTGCCAGCACCCCCACGTCTTATTCATCGACAGGGCTCACCGGGGAGCTGTTTTTT	CASTPTSYSSTGLTGELFF
TRBJ1-1	-	TRBV7-3	-	TGTGCCAGCGGTGCAGGGATGAACACTGAAGCTTTCTTT	CASGAGMNTEAFF
TRBJ1-1	-	TRBV19	-	TGTGCCAGTAGTATACAGGGGACTATGAACACTGAAGCTTTCTTT	CASSIQGTMNTEAFF
TRBJ2-7	TRBD2	TRBV11-2	once	TGTGCCAGCAGGGGTGGAGGGAGGGCTGACTACGAGCAGTACTTC	CASRGGGRADYEQYF
TRBJ2-1	-	TRBV2	once	TGTGCCAGCAGCGAGACTACCCTCTACAATGAGCAGTTCTTC	CASSETTLYNEQFF
TRBJ1-4	TRBD1	TRBV6-5	once	TGTGCCAGCAGGAGACAGGGGTCAAATGAAAAACTGTTTTTT	CASRRQGSNEKLFF
TRBJ1-4	TRBD1	TRBV29-1	-	TGCAGCGTTGGACAGGGAAGAGGAAAACTGTTTTTT	CSVGQGRGKLFF
TRBJ2-1	TRBD1	TRBV7-6	few	TGTGCCAGCAGCCGACTGGGACAGGCGAACGAGCAGTTCTTC	CASSRLGQANEQFF
TRBJ2-1	TRBD2	TRBV5-1	-	TGCGCCAGCAGCTTGTCTACTAGCGGGAGCCTTGGTGAGCAGTTCTTC	CASSLSTSGSLGEQFF
TRBJ2-1	-	TRBV11-3	-	TGTGCCAGCAGCTTAGCGGGAGTATATAATGAGCAGTTCTTC	CASSLAGVYNEQFF
TRBJ1-1	-	TRBV2	-	TGTGCCAGCAGTGAAGTAGGGTATCGCACTGAAGCTTTCTTT	CASSEVGYRTEAFF
TRBJ2-1	TRBD1	TRBV27	few	TGTGCCAGCAATCACGGGGACAGTCCTTACAATGAGCAGTTCTTC	CASNHGDSPYNEQFF
TRBJ2-1	-	TRBV18	-	TGTGCCAGCTCCCCCCCAGCAGGGGAGCAGTTCTTC	CASSPPAGEQFF
TRBJ2-5	-	TRBV27	-	TGTGCCAGCAGTTTATGGTCAAGTCGGGAGACCCAGTACTTC	CASSLWSSRETQYF
TRBJ2-2	-	TRBV5-6	many	TGTGCCAGCAGCTTAATCGGTTACAGGGAAAACACCGGGGAGCTGTTTTTT	CASSLIGYRENTGELFF
TRBJ2-5	TRBD2	TRBV29-1	-	TGCAGCGTTCTGGCGGGAGCGCGTTCGAGGACCCAGTACTTC	CSVLAGARSRTQYF
TRBJ2-1	TRBD2	TRBV6-1	-	TGTGCCAGCAGTGAAGGGGGACTAGCGGGAGTGAATGAGCAGTTCTTC	CASSEGGLAGVNEQFF
TRBJ2-5	-	TRBV7-2	-	TGTGCCAGCAGCTTAGACAGGGAAACCCAGTACTTC	CASSLDRETQYF
TRBJ1-5	-	TRBV14	-	TGTGCCAGCAGCCCAACGCCAGTGGGTCCCCAGCATTTT	CASSPTPVGPQHF
TRBJ1-2	-	TRBV6-4	few	TGTGCCAGCAGTGACGGCGGGTTCTCTAACTATGGCTACACCTTC	CASSDGGFSNYGYTF
TRBJ1-2	-	TRBV18	-	TGTGCCAGCTCACCATCGGGGGACTATGGCTACACCTTC	CASSPSGDYGYTF
TRBJ2-3	TRBD1	TRBV11-2	-	TGTGCCAGCGGGAACAAGGACAGGGTGGGCACAGATACGCAGTATTTT	CASGNKDRVGTDTQYF
TRBJ2-3	-	TRBV9	-	TGTGCCAGCAGCCCTCCTTTTACAGGTGCCACAGATACGCAGTATTTT	CASSPPFTGATDTQYF
TRBJ1-2	TRBD1	TRBV9	-	TGTGCCAGCAGCGTGGGTTCAGGGGGCAACTATGGCTACACCTTC	CASSVGSGGNYGYTF